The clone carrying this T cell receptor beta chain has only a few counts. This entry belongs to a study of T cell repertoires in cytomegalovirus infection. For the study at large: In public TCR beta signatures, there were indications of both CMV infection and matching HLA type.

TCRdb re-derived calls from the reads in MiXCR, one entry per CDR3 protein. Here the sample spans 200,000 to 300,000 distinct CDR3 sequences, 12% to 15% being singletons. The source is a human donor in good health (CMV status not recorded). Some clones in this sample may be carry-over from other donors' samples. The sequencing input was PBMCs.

CDR3 sequence: CSAIAGGSPDTQYF. DNA for the CDR3: TGCAGCGCCATTGCGGGAGGGTCGCCAGATACGCAGTATTTT. The chain uses TRBV29-1 and TRBJ2-3; 9 nucleotides line up with TRBD2. The germline CDR1 and CDR2 sequences are SQVTM and ANQGSEA. V trimming: 7 bases; J trimming: 4 bases; junction bases outside the gene matches: 9. This CDR3 is built from 14 residues.